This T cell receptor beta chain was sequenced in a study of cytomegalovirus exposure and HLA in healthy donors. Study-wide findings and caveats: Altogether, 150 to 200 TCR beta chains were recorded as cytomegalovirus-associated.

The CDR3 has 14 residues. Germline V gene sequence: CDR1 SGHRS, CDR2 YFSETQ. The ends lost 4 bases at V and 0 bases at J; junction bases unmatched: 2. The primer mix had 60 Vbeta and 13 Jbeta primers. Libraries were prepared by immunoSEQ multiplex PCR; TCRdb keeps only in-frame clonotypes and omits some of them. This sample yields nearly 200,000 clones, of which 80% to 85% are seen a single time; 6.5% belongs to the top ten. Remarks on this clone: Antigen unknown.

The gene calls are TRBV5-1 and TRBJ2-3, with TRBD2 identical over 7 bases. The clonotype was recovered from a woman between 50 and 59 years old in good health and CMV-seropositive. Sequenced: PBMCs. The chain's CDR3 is CASSRSGSTDTQYF. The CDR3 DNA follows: TGCGCCAGCAGCCGTAGCGGGAGCACAGATACGCAGTATTTT.